A single sample is the source of the 16 T cell receptor beta chains below, sequenced in a study of blood T cell repertoires in COVID-19. The table came from immunoSEQ multiplex PCR; TCRdb's copy has only in-frame clones and leaves some out. This table holds 350,000 to 450,000 clones, 70% to 90% found once. Sequenced sample: peripheral blood. These receptors were taken from a woman aged 40 to 50 with COVID-19, enrolled during active disease.

The CDR3 sequence: CASSLFGRGGPEQYF. The CDR3 DNA is TGCGCCAGCAGCTTGTTTGGGCGGGGGGGCCCCGAGCAGTACTTC. The chain links TRBV5-1 to TRBJ2-7; 9 bases line up with TRBD2. Germline V lookup: CDR1 SGHRS, CDR2 YFSETQ. This CDR3 region has 15 residues. The junction had 8 bases not matched to a gene; V was cut back by 1 base and J by 6 bases.

This clone was detected only once. The V call is TRBV15, the J call TRBJ2-2; the match to TRBD1 covers 10 bases. In germline, CDR1 is LNHNV, CDR2 YYDKDF (reference sequence). V was pared by 7 bases and J by 4 bases, with 6 bases of the junction left unmatched. The CDR3 contains 15 residues. The CDR3 coding sequence is TGTGCCACCACCTCGGGACAGGGGACCACCGGGGAGCTGTTTTTT. Its translation is CATTSGQGTTGELFF.

This sequence joins TRBV28 and TRBJ2-7; 10 positions match TRBD2. Losses at the gene ends were 6 bases for V and 0 bases for J; bases not matched to a gene: 8. In germline, CDR1 is MDHEN, CDR2 SYDVKM. This CDR3 comprises 16 residues. This chain's CDR3 is CASRAVGLAASYEQYF. The CDR3 nucleotides read TGTGCCAGCAGGGCGGTCGGACTAGCGGCCTCCTACGAGCAGTACTTC.

The genes are TRBV2 and TRBJ2-7; 8 bases are a match to TRBD2. CDR3 length equals 14 residues. CDR1 is SNHLY and CDR2 is FYNNEI in the germline V gene. J lost 4 bases, V lost 6 bases, and 8 bases had no gene match. The CDR3 coding sequence is TGTGCCAGCAGGAGGTTGGTAGCGGGGTACGAGCAGTACTTC. This sequence encodes CASRRLVAGYEQYF. The whole variable domain, filled in from reference TRBV2 and TRBJ2-7, reads EPEVTQTPSHQVTQMGQEVILRCVPISNHLYFYWYRQILGQKVEFLVSFYNNEISEKSEIFDDQFSVERPDGSNFTLKIRSTKLEDSAMYFCASRRLVAGYEQYFGPGTRLTVT.

This chain uses TRBV10-3 with TRBJ2-5, with a weak D call TRBD1 (6 bases). Germline V CDR1 and CDR2: ENHRY, SYGVKD. The V end was cut by 4 bases, the J end by 5 bases, with 11 bases between. The CDR3 spans 13 residues. The CDR3 DNA is TGTGCCATCAGTGGGGACACTCGGGAGACCCAGTACTTC. Translation: CAISGDTRETQYF.

The chain couples TRBV6-1 to TRBJ1-1; D is perhaps TRBD1 (6 bases). CDR1 and CDR2 from the germline V gene are MNHNS and SASEGT. V was clipped by 2 bases and J by 0 bases, with 13 bases between them. The length of the CDR3 is 16 residues. CDR3 sequence reads: CASSEWGGPVNTEAFF. DNA of the CDR3: TGTGCCAGCAGTGAATGGGGGGGGCCCGTGAACACTGAAGCTTTCTTT.

This chain connects TRBV5-6 to TRBJ2-3; no clear D gene. From germline, CDR1 is SGHDT and CDR2 YYEEEE. The V and J ends lost 7 bases and 3 bases respectively, with 9 bases between them. This CDR3 has 12 amino acids. This CDR3 reads CASSQETDTQYF. CDR3 coding DNA: TGTGCCAGCTCCCAGGAAACAGATACGCAGTATTTT. Full variable domain (outside the CDR3, taken from reference TRBV5-6 and TRBJ2-3): DAGVTQSPTHLIKTRGQQVTLRCSPKSGHDTVSWYQQALGQGPQFIFQYYEEEERQRGNFPDRFSGHQFPNYSSELNVNALLLGDSALYLCASSQETDTQYFGPGTRLTVL.

V gene TRBV7-8 combines with J gene TRBJ2-1; 9 positions agree with TRBD1. The germline CDR1 and CDR2 sequences are SGHVS and FQNEAQ. The CDR3 length is 14 residues. After removal of 4 bases from V and 8 bases from J, the junction contained 6 bases not matched to a gene. The CDR3 spells CASSYRGHEDEQFF. The CDR3 DNA reads TGTGCCAGCAGCTACAGGGGGCATGAGGATGAGCAGTTCTTC.

This clone was found once. V and J are TRBV9 and TRBJ2-2, with 8 bases aligning to TRBD1. This CDR3 comprises 17 residues. J gave up 7 bases and V 2 bases, and 13 bases lay outside the gene matches. Germline V CDR1 and CDR2: SGDLS, YYNGEE. CDR3 loop: CASSVTSGTGFFGELFF. Written as DNA, the CDR3 is TGTGCCAGCAGCGTTACCTCCGGGACAGGATTTTTCGGGGAGCTGTTTTTT.

This sequence joins TRBV18 and TRBJ2-2, with 8 bases fitting TRBD1. The J segment lost 4 bases and the V segment lost 3 bases, leaving 4 bases of the junction unmatched. Per germline, CDR1 KGHSH and CDR2 LQKENI. The length of the CDR3 is 15 residues. In nucleotides, the CDR3 is TGTGCCAGCTCACCCCAGACAGGGGCCACCGGGGAGCTGTTTTTT. The encoded protein is CASSPQTGATGELFF.

The gene calls are TRBV19 and TRBJ2-7; TRBD1 aligns across 9 bases. V was pared by 3 bases and J by 5 bases, with 8 bases of the junction left unmatched. The CDR3 is made up of 15 amino acids. The germline V gene has CDR1 LNHDA and CDR2 SQIVND (reference sequence). The CDR3 region has the DNA TGTGCCAGTAGTATTTCGGGACAGGGAAGCCACGAGCAGTACTTC. Encoded protein: CASSISGQGSHEQYF.

The rearrangement links TRBV18 to TRBJ2-5, with 8 bases lining up with TRBD2. CDR1 is KGHSH, CDR2 LQKENI, per germline. Germline trimming cut 2 bases from V and 5 bases from J; bases unmatched to any gene: 10. The CDR3 spans 16 residues. The CDR3 DNA follows: TGTGCCAGCTCACCAGGACTAGCACGAATGGGGGAGACCCAGTACTTC. Translation: CASSPGLARMGETQYF.

The rearrangement uses TRBV6-5 and TRBJ2-2, with a possible D match to TRBD1 (6 bases). Germline lookup yields CDR1 MNHEY and CDR2 SVGAGI. V was trimmed by 6 bases and J by 3 bases, leaving 11 bases between them. There are 14 residues in the CDR3. CDR3 DNA sequence: TGTGCCAGCAGGCGGGCAGGGGACACCGGGGAGCTGTTTTTT. Translating gives CASRRAGDTGELFF.

V usage is TRBV5-1 and J usage is TRBJ2-7, with 12 bases aligning to TRBD1. Per the germline V gene, CDR1 is SGHRS and CDR2 is YFSETQ. V lost 7 bases to trimming and J lost 6 bases; unmatched junction nucleotides: 5. The CDR3 spans 13 residues. The CDR3 spells CASSRDRGLEQYF. CDR3 nucleotide sequence: TGCGCCAGCTCACGGGACAGGGGGCTCGAGCAGTACTTC.

The V call is TRBV9, the J call TRBJ1-3; a weak D match, TRBD1 (6 bases). Germline V lookup: CDR1 SGDLS, CDR2 YYNGEE. This CDR3 spans 15 amino acids. Trimming shortened V by 2 bases and J by 4 bases, and 13 bases separated the two germline ends. CDR3 bases: TGTGCCAGCAGCGTCGATGGGGGCGCAGGAAACACCATATATTTT. Translation: CASSVDGGAGNTIYF.

This sequence joins TRBV6-5 and TRBJ1-4, with D perhaps matching TRBD1 (5 bases). In germline, CDR1 is MNHEY, CDR2 SVGAGI. This CDR3 is built from 11 residues. V lost 2 bases to trimming and J lost 10 bases, with 5 bases between them. The DNA of the CDR3 is TGTGCCAGCAGTTACCAGGGAAAACTGTTTTTT. It encodes CASSYQGKLFF.